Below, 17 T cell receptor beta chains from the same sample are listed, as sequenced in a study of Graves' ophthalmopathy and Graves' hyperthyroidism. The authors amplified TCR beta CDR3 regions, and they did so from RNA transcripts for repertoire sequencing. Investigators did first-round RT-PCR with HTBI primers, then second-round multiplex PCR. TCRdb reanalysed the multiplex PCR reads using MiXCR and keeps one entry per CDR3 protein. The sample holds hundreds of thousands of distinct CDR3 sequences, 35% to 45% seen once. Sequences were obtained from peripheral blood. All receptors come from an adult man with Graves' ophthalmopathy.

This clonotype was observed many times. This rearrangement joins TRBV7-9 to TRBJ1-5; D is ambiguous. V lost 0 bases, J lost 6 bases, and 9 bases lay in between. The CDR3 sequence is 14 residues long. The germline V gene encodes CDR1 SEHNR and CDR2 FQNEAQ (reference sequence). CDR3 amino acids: CASSLAGVGQPQHF. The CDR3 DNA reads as TGTGCCAGCAGCTTAGCTGGGGTTGGTCAGCCCCAGCATTTT.

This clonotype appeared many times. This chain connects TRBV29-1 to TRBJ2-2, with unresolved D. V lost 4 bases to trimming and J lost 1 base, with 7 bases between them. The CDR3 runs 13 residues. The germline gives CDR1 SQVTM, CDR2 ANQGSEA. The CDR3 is CSVAGENTGELFF. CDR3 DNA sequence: TGCAGCGTTGCTGGGGAGAACACCGGGGAGCTGTTTTTT.

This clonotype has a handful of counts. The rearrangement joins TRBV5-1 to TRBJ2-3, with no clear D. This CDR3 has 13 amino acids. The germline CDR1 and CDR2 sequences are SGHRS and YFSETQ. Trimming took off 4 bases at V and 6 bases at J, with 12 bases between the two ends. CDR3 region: CASSPKTADTQYF. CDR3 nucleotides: TGCGCCAGCAGCCCAAAGACCGCCGATACGCAGTATTTT.

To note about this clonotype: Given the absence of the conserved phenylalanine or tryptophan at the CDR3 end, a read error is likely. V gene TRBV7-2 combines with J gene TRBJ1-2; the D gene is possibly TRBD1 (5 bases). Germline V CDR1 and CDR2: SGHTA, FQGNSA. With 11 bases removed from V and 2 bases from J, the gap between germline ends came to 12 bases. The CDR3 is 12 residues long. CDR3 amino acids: CAWSQGNYGYTL. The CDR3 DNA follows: TGTGCCTGGAGTCAGGGAAACTATGGCTACACCCTC.

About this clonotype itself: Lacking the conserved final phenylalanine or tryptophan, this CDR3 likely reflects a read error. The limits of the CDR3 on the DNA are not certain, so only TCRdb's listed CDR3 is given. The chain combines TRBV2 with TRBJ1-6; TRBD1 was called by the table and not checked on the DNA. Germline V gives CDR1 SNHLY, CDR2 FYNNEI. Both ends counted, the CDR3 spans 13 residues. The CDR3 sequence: CASSEGTPVTPYY.

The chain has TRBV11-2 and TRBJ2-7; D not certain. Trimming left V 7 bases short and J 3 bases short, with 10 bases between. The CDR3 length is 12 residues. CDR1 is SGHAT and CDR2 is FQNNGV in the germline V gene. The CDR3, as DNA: TGTGCCAGCACTCCCCAGAGCTACGAGCAGTACTTC. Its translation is CASTPQSYEQYF.

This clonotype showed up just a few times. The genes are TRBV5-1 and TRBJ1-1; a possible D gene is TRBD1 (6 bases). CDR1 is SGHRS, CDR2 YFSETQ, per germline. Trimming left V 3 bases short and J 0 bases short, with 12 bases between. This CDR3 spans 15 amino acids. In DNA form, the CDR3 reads TGCGCCAGCAGCTCGACAGGTTACATGAACACTGAAGCTTTCTTT. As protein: CASSSTGYMNTEAFF.

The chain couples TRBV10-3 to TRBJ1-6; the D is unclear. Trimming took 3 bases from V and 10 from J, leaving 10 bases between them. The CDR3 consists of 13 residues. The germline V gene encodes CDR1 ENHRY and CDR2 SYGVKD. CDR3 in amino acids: CAISEGQSSPLHF. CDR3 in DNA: TGTGCCATCAGTGAAGGCCAATCGTCACCCCTCCACTTT.

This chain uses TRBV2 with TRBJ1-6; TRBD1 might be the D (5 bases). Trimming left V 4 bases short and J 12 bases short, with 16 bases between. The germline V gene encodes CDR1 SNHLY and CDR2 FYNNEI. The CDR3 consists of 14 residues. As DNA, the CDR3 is TGTGCCAGCAGTGCAGGGCTACAATCAATACCCCTCCACTTT. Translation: CASSAGLQSIPLHF.

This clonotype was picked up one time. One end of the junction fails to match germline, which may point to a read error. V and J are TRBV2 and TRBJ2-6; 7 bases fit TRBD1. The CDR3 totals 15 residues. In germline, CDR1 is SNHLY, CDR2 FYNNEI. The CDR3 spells CATSSPGQGANVLTF. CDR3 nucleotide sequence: TGTGCCACCAGTTCACCGGGACAGGGGGCCAACGTCCTGACTTTC.

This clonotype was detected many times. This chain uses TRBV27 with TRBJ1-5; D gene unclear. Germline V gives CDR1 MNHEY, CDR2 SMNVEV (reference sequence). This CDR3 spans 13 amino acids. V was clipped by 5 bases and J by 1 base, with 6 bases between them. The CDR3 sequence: CASSPRSNQPQHF. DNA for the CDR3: TGTGCCAGCAGTCCCAGGAGCAATCAGCCCCAGCATTTT.

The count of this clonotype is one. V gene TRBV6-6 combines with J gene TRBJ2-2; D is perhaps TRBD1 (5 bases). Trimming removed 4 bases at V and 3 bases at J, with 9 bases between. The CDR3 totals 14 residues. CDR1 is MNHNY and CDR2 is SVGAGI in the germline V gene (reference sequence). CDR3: CASSLGAHTGELFF. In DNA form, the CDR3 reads TGTGCCAGCAGTTTAGGGGCGCACACCGGGGAGCTGTTTTTT.

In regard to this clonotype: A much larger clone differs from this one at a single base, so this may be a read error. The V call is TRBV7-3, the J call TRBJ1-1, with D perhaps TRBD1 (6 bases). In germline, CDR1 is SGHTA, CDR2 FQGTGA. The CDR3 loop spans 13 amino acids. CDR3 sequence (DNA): TGTGCCAGCCGGGACACCATGAACACTAAAGCTTTCTTT. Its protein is CASRDTMNTKAFF.

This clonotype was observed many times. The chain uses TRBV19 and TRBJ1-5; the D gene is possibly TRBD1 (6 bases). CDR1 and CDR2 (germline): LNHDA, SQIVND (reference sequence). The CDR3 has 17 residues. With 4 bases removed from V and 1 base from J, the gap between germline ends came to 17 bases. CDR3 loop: CASSRDTGSLSNQPQHF. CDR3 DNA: TGTGCCAGTAGTAGGGATACAGGGAGTTTAAGCAATCAGCCCCAGCATTTT.

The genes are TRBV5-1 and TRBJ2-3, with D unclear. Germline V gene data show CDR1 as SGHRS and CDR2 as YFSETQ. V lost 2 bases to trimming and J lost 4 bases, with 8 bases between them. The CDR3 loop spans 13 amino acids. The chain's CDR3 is CASSFLDPDTQYF. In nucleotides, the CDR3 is TGCGCCAGCAGCTTCCTAGATCCAGATACGCAGTATTTT.

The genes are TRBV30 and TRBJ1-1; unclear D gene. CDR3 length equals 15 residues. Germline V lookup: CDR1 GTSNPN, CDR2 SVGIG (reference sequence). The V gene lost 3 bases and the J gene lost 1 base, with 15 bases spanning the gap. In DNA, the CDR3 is TGTGCCTGGAGGAAGAGTGGCTACAAGAACACTGAAGCTTTCTTT. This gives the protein CAWRKSGYKNTEAFF.

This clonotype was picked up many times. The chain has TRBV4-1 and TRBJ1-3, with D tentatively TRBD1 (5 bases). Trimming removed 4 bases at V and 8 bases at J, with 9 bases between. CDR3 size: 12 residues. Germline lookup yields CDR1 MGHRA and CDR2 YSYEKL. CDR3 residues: CASSPPGHTIYF. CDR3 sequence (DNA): TGCGCCAGCAGCCCGCCGGGGCACACCATATATTTT.